A single T cell receptor (beta chain) is shown here with its context. This clone has only one observation. There is no known antigen for this receptor. Per-nucleotide qualities are absent, and no much larger clonotype sits a single base away. This specimen includes other DNA sequences encoding the same CDR3. The data are from a study of cytomegalovirus exposure and HLA in healthy donors (dated by TCRdb to about 2017). Regarding the research as a whole: In an earlier analysis of under 750 of the donors, around 290 Gb of sequence data and approximately 120 million unique TCR beta sequences from roughly 180 million T cells were reported. In the later analysis, no new phenotypic data were used to find candidate immune exposures; instead, reliance was placed on TCR beta sequences and their occurrence across donors. Using immunosequencing, the study profiled T cell repertoires from about 650 subjects and related those repertoires to cytomegalovirus serostatus. To predict cytomegalovirus infection status, the study brought together high-throughput TCR immunosequencing, statistical association of individual TCRs with disease status, and machine learning. Both class I and class II loci were covered by HLA typing, at four-digit resolution. A later genetic analysis took genome-wide SNP genotypes for about three fifths of the 666 donors and used that subset as a discovery cohort. Donor age, sex, ethnicity and CMV serostatus were collected together with the repertoire data. Across some 400 genotyped donors of the cohort, an average of roughly 250,000 unique TCR beta nucleotide sequences per donor were sequenced, and approximately 17% of those sequences were non-productive. The number of typed donors differed by locus: about 620-640 for A, B, C, DRB1 and DQB1; 522 for DQA1; 606 for DPA1; and about 450 for DPB1. In an earlier analysis of roughly 580 of the donors, high-throughput TCR beta sequencing was used to judge whether each TCR beta V gene segment behaved as functional or pseudogenic. In a later analysis, previously published TCR beta repertoires from 666 donors were re-analyzed and high-resolution HLA genotyping was added so that TCR occurrence patterns could be studied. About 320 gigabases of sequencing data and 70 million to 100 million unique TCR sequences were included in an early release covering roughly 700 HLA-typed donors. In addition to the first cohort of 650 to 750 subjects, a separate validation cohort of 120 different subjects was used. The study aimed to test whether cataloging public T cell receptors could reveal signatures of past pathogen exposure. About five DR-DQ haplotypes were handled as single units for association and clustering because linkage in the cohort was strong. Among the roughly 400 genotyped donors, 75% to 90% belonged to the genetic ancestry cluster associated with self-reported Caucasian donors. All discovery cohort repertoires had been generated on a single sequencing platform. Study-wide conclusions, independent of this receptor: A later genetic analysis reported fewer N-insertions in productive TCRs among donors in an Asian-associated ancestry cluster than the approximately 670-donor mean. Correlated functional status among segregating V segments might be attributable to linkage disequilibrium, but an unknown experimental factor could not be ruled out. A later genetic analysis associated a missense DCLRE1C variant with V-gene and J-gene trimming of TCR beta chains, and an independent cohort replicated the association. The classifier was reported to diagnose cytomegalovirus status with high specificity and sensitivity in both the original and validation cohorts. Some IMGT-functional V segments, including TRBV6-2 and TRBV6-3, could not be told apart with the 87-base-pair reads, so those segments were excluded. In a later analysis, 16,951 TCR beta sequences were associated with specific HLA alleles at a false discovery rate of 0.05. Because HLA typing was unavailable for some donors at each locus, only the typed subset was used in association tests. Three of the identified cytomegalovirus-associated TCR beta chains were confirmed in vitro to be specific for cytomegalovirus antigens. Presence/absence analyses assumed roughly uniform sequencing depth across donors, an assumption that may not hold. Assigning TCR associations to individual alleles was difficult when HLA alleles, especially DR and DQ, strongly co-occurred. According to a later analysis, most CMV-associated TCR beta chains appeared to be HLA-restricted, and the HLA associations seemed to be driven largely by CMV exposure. While some public TCRs were present in many individuals, most TCR sequences turned up only very rarely across donors. A total of 150 or so TCR beta chains were listed by the study as associated with cytomegalovirus. Only TCR beta chains were sequenced in this cohort, and the absence of alpha or paired-chain data limited detectable features. CMV serostatus was the only immune exposure information available for the cohort. In a later analysis, TCR association rates were found to vary across HLA loci, with the most associated TCRs seen for DRB1 alleles and the fewest for HLA-C alleles. Broadly in line with IMGT annotations, most TCR beta V segments showed up in productive rearrangements about 87% or about 30% of the time in an earlier analysis of approximately 600 of the donors. In a later analysis, HLA-associated TCR beta chains were found to be more clonally expanded and to have lower generation probabilities than equally common non-associated chains. Because counts were too low, approximately 18 rarely observed V segments, including chromosome 9 orphons, were excluded from the earlier analysis of 587 of the donors. A cluster of highly shared sequence variants was judged likely to represent a technical artifact of the sequencing pipeline. A later analysis reported that several top co-occurrence clusters appeared linked to parvovirus B19, influenza, CMV and Epstein-Barr virus. According to the authors, the approach could potentially be generalized to other disease states and immunological phenotypes. A further reported finding was that TCR beta sequences accurately predicted the HLA-A and HLA-B alleles for most subjects in the first cohort.

Library preparation employed the immunoSEQ multiplex PCR assay. A mixture of 60 forward primers for TCR Vbeta segments and 13 reverse primers for TCR Jbeta segments was used in the multiplex PCR. A multiplex PCR assay on genomic DNA amplified the CDR3 region of rearranged TCR beta genes. On the Illumina HiSeq System, the amplified TCR beta libraries were sequenced as 87-base-pair reads. In the original analysis: A later analysis counted tens of millions of unique TCR beta chains across the 670 or so repertoires, and about 10 million of these chains were shared by at least two donors. Raw reads were error-corrected and collapsed into unique sequences by a nearest-neighbor algorithm in which closely related sequences were merged to remove PCR and sequencing errors. CDR3 sequences were aligned to IMGT reference sequences to assign V, D and J gene segments. For a sequence to be retained, a match of at least six nucleotides to both a V gene segment and a J gene segment was required. Rearrangements were called productive when the CDR3 lacked stop codons and stayed in frame with V and J; all others were non-productive. Following IMGT convention, CDR3 was defined as the stretch from the second conserved V-encoded cysteine up to the conserved J-encoded phenylalanine. The earlier analysis of a few hundred of the donors excluded sequences that lacked an unambiguous match to a single V gene segment. An earlier analysis of several hundred of the donors called V segments functional above 56.7% productive rearrangements and segregating when the between-donor standard deviation exceeded 5%. A statistical classification framework was built for diagnosing cytomegalovirus status from the catalog of TCR beta chain sequences. In a later analysis, V and J genes were assigned by comparing TCR nucleotide sequences against IMGT/GENE-DB human TR gene sequences. Using the TCRdist pipeline, a later analysis assigned CDR3 sequences along with most-parsimonious VDJ recombination scenarios. In a later analysis, each TCR beta chain was defined by its CDR3 amino acid sequence together with its V-gene family, and reads without a unique V-gene family were excluded. As a way to deal with suspected cross-contamination and a sequencing artifact, a later analysis dropped 450 to 700 nucleotide sequences that were highly shared and had low generation probability. For each public chain, a later analysis derived a clonal expansion index from normalized ranks of inferred template counts within each repertoire. In a later analysis, generation probabilities were computed with a VDJ recombination model fitted to out-of-frame rearrangements, and the resulting probabilities were checked against IGoR. A later analysis scored TCR-TCR, TCR-HLA and TCR-CMV co-occurrence with hypergeometric tests, applying a repertoire-size bias correction to TCR pairs. A later analysis estimated false discovery rates by permuting HLA or CMV assignments 20 times. In a later analysis, co-occurring TCRs were grouped using DBSCAN, with TCRdist sequence similarity added in when clustering inside HLA-allele-positive subsets. Repertoires with fewer than 30,000 or more than 120,000 public chains were left out of co-occurrence clustering, as were a handful of repertoires with anomalous nucleotide sharing. This immuneACCESS table, as held by TCRdb, lists in-frame sequences with V and J called but not all clones. Of the missing ones, under half trace to an unresolved V gene in checked studies; the others have no known cause. That table gives V, J and clone size, and the DNA gave D and trimming. For this sample the table gives 150,000 to 200,000 clones, of which roughly 80% were detected only once. The ten largest clonotypes hold 1.6% of the sample.

V loses 6 bases of germline sequence and J loses 2 bases, and the interval between the two ends is 17 bases. Via the germline V gene (reference sequence), CDR1 is LNHDA and CDR2 SQIVND. The CDR3 sequence holds 15 residues, the cysteine and phenylalanine included. The kept DNA is CDR3 alone, 45 bases in frame from the first base. The cohort consisted of 600 to 700 healthy bone marrow donors. All cohort members were sampled while nominally healthy, although unrecorded immune exposures were likely present. The donor was CMV seronegative and belonged to the group of around 400 seronegative cohort members. A peripheral blood sample was provided by each donor, and peripheral blood mononuclear cells were used for TCR beta sequencing. Genomic DNA was extracted from the blood cell samples with the Qiagen DNeasy Blood Extraction Kit.

The sequence came from a woman aged 45-65 years in good health and CMV-seronegative. The chain is assembled from TRBV19 and TRBJ2-7; TRBD2 could be the D gene, as 5 bases match. Sequenced sample: PBMCs. The CDR3: CASRTRGVPPYEQYF. The DNA sequence is given as TGTGCCAGTAGAACTCGGGGAGTTCCCCCCTACGAGCAGTACTTC.